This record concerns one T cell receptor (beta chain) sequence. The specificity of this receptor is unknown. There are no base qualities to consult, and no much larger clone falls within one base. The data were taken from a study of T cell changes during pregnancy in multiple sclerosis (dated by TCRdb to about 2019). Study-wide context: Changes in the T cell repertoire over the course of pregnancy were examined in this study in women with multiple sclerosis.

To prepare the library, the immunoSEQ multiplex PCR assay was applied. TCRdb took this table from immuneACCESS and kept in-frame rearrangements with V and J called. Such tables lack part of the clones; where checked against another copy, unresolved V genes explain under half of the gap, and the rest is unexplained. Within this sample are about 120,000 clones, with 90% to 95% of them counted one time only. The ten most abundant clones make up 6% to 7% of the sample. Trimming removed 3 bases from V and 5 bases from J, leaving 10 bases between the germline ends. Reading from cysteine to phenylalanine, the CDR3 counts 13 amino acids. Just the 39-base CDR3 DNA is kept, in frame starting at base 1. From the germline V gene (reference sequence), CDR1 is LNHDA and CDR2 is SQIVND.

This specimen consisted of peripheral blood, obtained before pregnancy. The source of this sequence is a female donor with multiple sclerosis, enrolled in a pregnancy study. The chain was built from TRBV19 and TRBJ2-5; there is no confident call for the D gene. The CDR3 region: CASSMALVETQYF. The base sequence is TGTGCCAGTAGTATGGCCTTGGTTGAGACCCAGTACTTC.